Shown below are 7 T cell receptor beta chains from a single sample sequenced in a study of T-cell reconstitution after alpha-beta-depleted transplantation in children. Preparation of the TCRbeta library used unique molecular identifiers. TCRdb independently ran MiXCR on the PCR reads; one entry per CDR3 protein. The data hold a few hundred thousand distinct CDR3 sequences, with 9.7% observed a single time. This sample comprised PBMCs from the stem cell graft donor, obtained from the stem cell graft. These receptors all come from a human donor who donated a stem cell graft to a child with SCID.

This clonotype was recorded many times. The rearrangement joins TRBV6-1 to TRBJ2-1, with 7 bases that match TRBD2. The CDR3 extends over 19 amino acids. With V trimmed by 1 base and J by 5 bases, 17 bases remained unmatched. Germline loops: CDR1 MNHNS, CDR2 SASEGT. CDR3: CASSEGGWSWGGLDNEQFF. The CDR3 nucleotides read TGTGCCAGCAGTGAAGGGGGTTGGTCGTGGGGGGGTCTCGACAATGAGCAGTTCTTC.

In its sample, this clonotype was seen many times. The chain uses TRBV20-1 and TRBJ1-5; TRBD1 matches at 7 bases. The CDR3 loop spans 17 amino acids. V trimming: 6 bases; J trimming: 0 bases; junction bases outside the gene matches: 14. CDR1 DFQATT and CDR2 SNEGSKA come from the germline V gene (reference sequence). CDR3 sequence: CSATFGGQSYSNQPQHF. For the CDR3, the DNA is TGCAGTGCAACCTTCGGGGGACAGTCATATAGCAATCAGCCCCAGCATTTT.

This clonotype showed up many times. The chain employs TRBV29-1 and TRBJ2-2, with D perhaps being TRBD1 or TRBD2 (6 bases each). The germline gives CDR1 SQVTM, CDR2 ANQGSEA. The V end lost 6 bases, the J end lost 2 bases, and 10 bases lay between the germline ends. The CDR3 loop spans 13 amino acids. Here the CDR3 DNA reads TGCAGCGTCCGGGGGCTCAACACCGGGGAGCTGTTTTTT. It encodes CSVRGLNTGELFF.

This clonotype was found many times. This chain joins TRBV5-1 and TRBJ1-1; possibly TRBD1 for D (6 bases). V lost 4 bases to trimming and J lost 1 base, with 11 bases between them. The germline CDR1 and CDR2 sequences are SGHRS and YFSETQ. This CDR3 has 14 residues. CDR3 in DNA: TGCGCCAGCAGCGTAGGACAGCAGAACACTGAAGCTTTCTTT. It is translated as CASSVGQQNTEAFF.

This clonotype was counted many times. V and J are TRBV20-1 and TRBJ2-5; 11 nucleotides agree with TRBD2. V dropped 3 bases and J dropped 5; count of bases not matched to a gene: 8. This CDR3 region has 15 residues. Germline assignment: CDR1 DFQATT and CDR2 SNEGSKA (reference sequence). CDR3 sequence (DNA): TGCAGTGCTAGTAACCTAGCGGGGGGCTGGGAGACCCAGTACTTC. This encodes CSASNLAGGWETQYF.

The table lists this clonotype with many counts. One end of the junction fails to match germline, which may point to a read error. V gene TRBV7-8 combines with J gene TRBJ1-2; tentative D call: TRBD1 (5 bases). The V gene's germline CDR1 is SGHVS and CDR2 FQNEAQ. The CDR3 covers 17 residues. DNA of the CDR3: TGTGCCAGCAGCTTTTATGTCGGGGGGGTGAGGGCGGGAAATATCCTCTTC. Translating gives CASSFYVGGVRAGNILF.

The CDR3 protein is CASTKTGGPTDTQYF. In nucleotides, the CDR3 is TGTGCCAGCACCAAAACAGGGGGACCGACAGATACGCAGTATTTT. V usage is TRBV6-1 and J usage is TRBJ2-3; 8 bases fit TRBD1. This CDR3 is built from 15 residues. CDR1 is MNHNS, CDR2 SASEGT, per germline. The V segment lost 7 bases and the J segment 3 bases; nucleotides outside the gene matches: 9.